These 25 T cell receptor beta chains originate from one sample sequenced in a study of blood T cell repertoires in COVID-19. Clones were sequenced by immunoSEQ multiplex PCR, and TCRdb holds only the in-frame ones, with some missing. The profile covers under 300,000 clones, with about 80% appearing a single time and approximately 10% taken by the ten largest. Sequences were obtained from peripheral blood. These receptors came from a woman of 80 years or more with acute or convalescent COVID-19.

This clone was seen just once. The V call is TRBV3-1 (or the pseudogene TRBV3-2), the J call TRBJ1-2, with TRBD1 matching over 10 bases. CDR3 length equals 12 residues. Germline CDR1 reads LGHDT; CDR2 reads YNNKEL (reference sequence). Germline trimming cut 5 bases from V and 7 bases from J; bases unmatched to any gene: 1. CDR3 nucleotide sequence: TGTGCCAGCAGCGGGACAGGGGTTGGCTACACCTTC. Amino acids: CASSGTGVGYTF.

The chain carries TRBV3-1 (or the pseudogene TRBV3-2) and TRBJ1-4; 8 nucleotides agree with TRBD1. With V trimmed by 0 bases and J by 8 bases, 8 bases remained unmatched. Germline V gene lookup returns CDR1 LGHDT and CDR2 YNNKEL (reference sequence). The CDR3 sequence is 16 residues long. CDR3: CASSQDWAGGSEKLFF. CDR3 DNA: TGTGCCAGCAGCCAAGATTGGGCAGGGGGCAGCGAAAAACTGTTTTTT.

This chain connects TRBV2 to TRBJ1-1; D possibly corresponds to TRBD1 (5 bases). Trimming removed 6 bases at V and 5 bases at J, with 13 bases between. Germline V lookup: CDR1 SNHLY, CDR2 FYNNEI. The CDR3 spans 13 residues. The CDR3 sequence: CASSVGQGTEAFF. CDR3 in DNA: TGTGCCAGCAGCGTAGGACAAGGAACTGAAGCTTTCTTT.

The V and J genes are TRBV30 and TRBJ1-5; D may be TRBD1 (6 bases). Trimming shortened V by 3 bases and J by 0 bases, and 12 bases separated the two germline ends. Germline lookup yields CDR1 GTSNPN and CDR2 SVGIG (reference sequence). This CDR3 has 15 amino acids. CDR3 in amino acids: CAWRPPGHSNQPQHF. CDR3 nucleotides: TGTGCCTGGAGGCCACCGGGACATAGCAATCAGCCCCAGCATTTT.

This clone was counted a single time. The CDR3 bases are TGTGCCAGCAGCGTAGGACCGACTTATAATTCACCCCTCCACTTT. It codes for CASSVGPTYNSPLHF. V is TRBV9 and J is TRBJ1-6, with D unclear. The V end was cut by 0 bases, the J end by 4 bases, with 8 bases between. The CDR3 loop spans 15 amino acids. Per germline, CDR1 SGDLS and CDR2 YYNGEE.

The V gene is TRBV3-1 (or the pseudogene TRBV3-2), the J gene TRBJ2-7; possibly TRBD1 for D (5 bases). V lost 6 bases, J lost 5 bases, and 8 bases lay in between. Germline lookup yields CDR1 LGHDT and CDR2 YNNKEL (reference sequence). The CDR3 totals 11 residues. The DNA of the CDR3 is TGTGCCAGCAGTCGACAGAACGAGCAGTACTTC. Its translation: CASSRQNEQYF.

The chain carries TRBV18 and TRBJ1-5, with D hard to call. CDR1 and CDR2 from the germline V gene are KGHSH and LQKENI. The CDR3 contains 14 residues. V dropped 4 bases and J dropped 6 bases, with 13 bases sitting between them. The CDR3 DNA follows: TGTGCCAGCTCACTGGAGGGAATGGGTCAGCCCCAGCATTTT. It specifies CASSLEGMGQPQHF.

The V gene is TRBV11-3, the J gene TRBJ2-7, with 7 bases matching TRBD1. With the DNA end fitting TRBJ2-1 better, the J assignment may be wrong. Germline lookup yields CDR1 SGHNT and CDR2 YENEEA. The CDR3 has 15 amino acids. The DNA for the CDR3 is TGTGCCAGCAGCTCGACAGGGTTCATGGAGAATGAGCAGTTCTTC. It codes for CASSSTGFMENEQFF.

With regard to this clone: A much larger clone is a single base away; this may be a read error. Here the CDR3 reads CASSPTGAANTEAFF. The CDR3 nucleotides are TGTGCCAGCAGCCCGACAGGGGCGGCGAACACTGAAGCTTTCTTT. The chain has TRBV7-8 and TRBJ1-1; 8 nucleotides line up with TRBD1. Germline CDR1 is SGHVS and CDR2 is FQNEAQ. With V trimmed by 5 bases and J by 1 base, 6 bases remained unmatched. The CDR3 sequence is 15 residues long.

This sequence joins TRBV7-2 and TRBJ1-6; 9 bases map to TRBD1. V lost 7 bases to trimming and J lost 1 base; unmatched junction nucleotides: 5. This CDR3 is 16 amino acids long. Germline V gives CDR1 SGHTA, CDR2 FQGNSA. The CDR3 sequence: CASKTGGASYNSPLHF. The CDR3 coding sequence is TGTGCCAGCAAAACAGGGGGCGCATCCTATAATTCACCCCTCCACTTT.

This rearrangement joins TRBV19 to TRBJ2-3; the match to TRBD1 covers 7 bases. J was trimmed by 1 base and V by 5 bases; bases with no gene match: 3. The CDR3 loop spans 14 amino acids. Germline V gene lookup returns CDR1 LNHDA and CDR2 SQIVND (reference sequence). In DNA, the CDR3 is TGTGCCAGTAGTGGGACAGCTCGCACAGATACGCAGTATTTT. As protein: CASSGTARTDTQYF.

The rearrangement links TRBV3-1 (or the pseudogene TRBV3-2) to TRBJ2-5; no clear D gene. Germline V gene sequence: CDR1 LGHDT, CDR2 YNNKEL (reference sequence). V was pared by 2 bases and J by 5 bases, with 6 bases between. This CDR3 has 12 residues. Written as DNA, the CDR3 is TGTGCCAGCAGCCAACTACGGGAGACCCAGTACTTC. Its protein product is CASSQLRETQYF.

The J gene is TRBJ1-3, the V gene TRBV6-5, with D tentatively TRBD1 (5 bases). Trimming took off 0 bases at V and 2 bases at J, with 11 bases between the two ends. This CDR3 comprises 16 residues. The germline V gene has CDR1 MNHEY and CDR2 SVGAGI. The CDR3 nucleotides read TGTGCCAGCAGTTACTCGACGGGGGTACCTGGAAACACCATATATTTT. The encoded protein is CASSYSTGVPGNTIYF.

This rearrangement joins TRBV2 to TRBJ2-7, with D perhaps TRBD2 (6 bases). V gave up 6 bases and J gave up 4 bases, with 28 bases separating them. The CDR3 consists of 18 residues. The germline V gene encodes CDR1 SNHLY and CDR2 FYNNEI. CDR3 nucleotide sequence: TGTGCCAGCAGCGCCCCAATGGGTAGCATAGCGGCAGGGTACGAGCAGTACTTC. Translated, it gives CASSAPMGSIAAGYEQYF. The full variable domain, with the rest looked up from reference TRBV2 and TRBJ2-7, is EPEVTQTPSHQVTQMGQEVILRCVPISNHLYFYWYRQILGQKVEFLVSFYNNEISEKSEIFDDQFSVERPDGSNFTLKIRSTKLEDSAMYFCASSAPMGSIAAGYEQYFGPGTRLTVT.

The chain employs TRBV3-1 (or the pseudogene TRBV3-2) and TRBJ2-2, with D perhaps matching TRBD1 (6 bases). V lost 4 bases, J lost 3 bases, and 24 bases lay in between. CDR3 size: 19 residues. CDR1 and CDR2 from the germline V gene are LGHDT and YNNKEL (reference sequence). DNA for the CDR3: TGTGCCAGCAGCCCGCCCTCCGGGGCAGGGGTGGGGTACACCGGGGAGCTGTTTTTT. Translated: CASSPPSGAGVGYTGELFF.

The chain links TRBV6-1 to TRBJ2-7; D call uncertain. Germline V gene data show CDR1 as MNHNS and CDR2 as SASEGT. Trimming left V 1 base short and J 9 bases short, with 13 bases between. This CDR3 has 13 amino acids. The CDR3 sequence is CASSEGAPVTQYF. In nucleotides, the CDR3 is TGTGCCAGCAGTGAAGGGGCCCCAGTAACGCAGTACTTC.

The CDR3 nucleotides read TGTGCCAGCAGAGGGACAGTCGCCCAAGAGACCCAGTACTTC. It codes for CASRGTVAQETQYF. The chain carries TRBV6-6 and TRBJ2-5, with 7 bases fitting TRBD1. The CDR3 consists of 14 residues. Germline values: CDR1 MNHNY, CDR2 SVGAGI (reference sequence). Trimming cost V 6 bases and J 1 base; bases outside gene matches: 5.

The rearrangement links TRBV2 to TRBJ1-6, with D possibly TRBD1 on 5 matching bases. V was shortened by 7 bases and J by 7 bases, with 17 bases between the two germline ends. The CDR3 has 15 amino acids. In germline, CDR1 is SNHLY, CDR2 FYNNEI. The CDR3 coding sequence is TGTGCCAGCACCACCCAAAGGCAGGGAAATTCACCCCTCCACTTT. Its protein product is CASTTQRQGNSPLHF.

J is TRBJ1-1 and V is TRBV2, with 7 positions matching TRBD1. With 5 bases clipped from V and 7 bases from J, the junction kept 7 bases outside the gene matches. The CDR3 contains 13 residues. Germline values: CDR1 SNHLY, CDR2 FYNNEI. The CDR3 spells CASSRTRGNEAFF. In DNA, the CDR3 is TGTGCCAGCAGTCGGACCAGGGGGAATGAAGCTTTCTTT.

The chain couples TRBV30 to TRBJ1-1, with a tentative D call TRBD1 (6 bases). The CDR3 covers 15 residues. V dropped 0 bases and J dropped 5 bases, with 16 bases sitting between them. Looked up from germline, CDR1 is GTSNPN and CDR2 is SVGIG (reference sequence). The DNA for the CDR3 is TGTGCCTGGAGTGTATTCCAGGGAAGGGGGACTGAAGCTTTCTTT. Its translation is CAWSVFQGRGTEAFF.

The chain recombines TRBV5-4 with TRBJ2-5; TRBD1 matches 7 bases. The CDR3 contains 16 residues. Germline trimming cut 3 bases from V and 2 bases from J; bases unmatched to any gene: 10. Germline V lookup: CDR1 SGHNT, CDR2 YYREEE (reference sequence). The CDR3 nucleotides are TGTGCCAGCAGCTCAGGACAGGTGGGGGTTCAAGAGACCCAGTACTTC. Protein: CASSSGQVGVQETQYF.

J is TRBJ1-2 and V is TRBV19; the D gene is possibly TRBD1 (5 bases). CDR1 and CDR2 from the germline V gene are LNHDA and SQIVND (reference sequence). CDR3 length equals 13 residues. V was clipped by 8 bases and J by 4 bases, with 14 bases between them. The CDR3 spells CASRQGGSYGYTF. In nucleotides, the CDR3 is TGTGCCAGTCGGCAGGGAGGCAGCTATGGCTACACCTTC. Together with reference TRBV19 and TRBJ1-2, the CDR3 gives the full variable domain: DGGITQSPKYLFRKEGQNVTLSCEQNLNHDAMYWYRQDPGQGLRLIYYSQIVNDFQKGDIAEGYSVSREKKESFPLTVTSAQKNPTAFYLCASRQGGSYGYTFGSGTRLTVV.

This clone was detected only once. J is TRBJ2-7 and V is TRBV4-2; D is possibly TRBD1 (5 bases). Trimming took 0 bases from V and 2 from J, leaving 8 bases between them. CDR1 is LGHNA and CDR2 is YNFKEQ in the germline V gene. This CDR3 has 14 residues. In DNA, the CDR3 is TGTGCCAGCAGCCAAGACAGGGAAGCCTACGAGCAGTACTTC. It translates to CASSQDREAYEQYF.

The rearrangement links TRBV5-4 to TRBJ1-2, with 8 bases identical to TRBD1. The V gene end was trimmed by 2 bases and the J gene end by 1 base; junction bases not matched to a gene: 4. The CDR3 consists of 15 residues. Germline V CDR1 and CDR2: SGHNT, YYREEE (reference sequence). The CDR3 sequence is CASSFEGQGNYGYTF. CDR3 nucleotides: TGTGCCAGCAGCTTCGAAGGACAGGGTAACTATGGCTACACCTTC.

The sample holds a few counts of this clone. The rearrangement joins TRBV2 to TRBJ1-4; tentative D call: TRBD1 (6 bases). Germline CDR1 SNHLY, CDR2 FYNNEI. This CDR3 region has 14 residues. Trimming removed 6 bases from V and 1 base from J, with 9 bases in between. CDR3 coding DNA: TGTGCCAGCAGGAAACAGGGAACTAATGAAAAACTGTTTTTT. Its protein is CASRKQGTNEKLFF.